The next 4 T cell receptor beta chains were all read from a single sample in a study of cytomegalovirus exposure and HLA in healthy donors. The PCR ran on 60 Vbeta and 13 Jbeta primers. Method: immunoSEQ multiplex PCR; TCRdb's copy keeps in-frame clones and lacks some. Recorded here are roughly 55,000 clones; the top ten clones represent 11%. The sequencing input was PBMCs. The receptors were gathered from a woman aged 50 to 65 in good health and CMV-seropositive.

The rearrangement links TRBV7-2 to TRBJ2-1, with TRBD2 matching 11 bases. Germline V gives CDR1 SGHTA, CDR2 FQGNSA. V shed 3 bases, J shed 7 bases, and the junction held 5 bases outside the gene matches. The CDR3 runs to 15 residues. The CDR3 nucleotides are TGTGCCAGCAGCTTTACTAGCGGGGGAACGAATGAGCAGTTCTTC. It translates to CASSFTSGGTNEQFF.

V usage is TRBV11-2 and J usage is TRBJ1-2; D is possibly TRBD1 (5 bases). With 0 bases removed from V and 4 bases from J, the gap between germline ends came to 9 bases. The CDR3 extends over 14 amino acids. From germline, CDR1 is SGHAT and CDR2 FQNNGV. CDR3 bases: TGTGCCAGCAGCTTAGAGGCCGGGGGCTATGGCTACACCTTC. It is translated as CASSLEAGGYGYTF.

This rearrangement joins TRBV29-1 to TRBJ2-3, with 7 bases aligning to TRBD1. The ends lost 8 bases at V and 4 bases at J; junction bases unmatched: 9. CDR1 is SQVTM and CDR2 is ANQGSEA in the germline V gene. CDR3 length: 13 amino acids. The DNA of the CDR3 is TGCAGCTCTCACAGGGGCCGTTCAGATACGCAGTATTTT. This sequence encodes CSSHRGRSDTQYF.

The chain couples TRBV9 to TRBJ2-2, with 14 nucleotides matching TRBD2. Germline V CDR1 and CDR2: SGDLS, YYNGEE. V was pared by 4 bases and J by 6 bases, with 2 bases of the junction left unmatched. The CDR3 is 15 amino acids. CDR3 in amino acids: CASSSGLAGAGELFF. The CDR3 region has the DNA TGTGCCAGCAGCTCGGGACTAGCGGGAGCCGGGGAGCTGTTTTTT.